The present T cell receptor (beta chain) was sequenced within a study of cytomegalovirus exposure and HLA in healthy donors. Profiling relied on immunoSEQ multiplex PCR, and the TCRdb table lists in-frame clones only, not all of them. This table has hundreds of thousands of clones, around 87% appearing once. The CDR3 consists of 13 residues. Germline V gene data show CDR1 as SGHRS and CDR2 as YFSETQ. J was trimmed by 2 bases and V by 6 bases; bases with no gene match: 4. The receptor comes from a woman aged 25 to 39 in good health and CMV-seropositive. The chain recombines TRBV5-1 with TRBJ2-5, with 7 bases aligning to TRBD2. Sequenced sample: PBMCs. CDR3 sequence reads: CASTPGLQETQYF. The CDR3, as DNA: TGCGCCAGCACCCCGGGACTACAAGAGACCCAGTACTTC.